This T cell receptor (beta chain) originates from a study of T-cell reconstitution after alpha-beta-depleted transplantation in children. Study-level points and caveats: By one year post-transplant, T-cell counts and diversity largely arose from T cells that were newly produced. Recipient T cells and thymic progenitors that survived gave rise to the high TCRbeta diversity observed at day 60 in some patients. Reportedly, only several hundred clones from non-depleted graft cells drove alpha-beta T-cell counts at about two months.

V was clipped by 2 bases and J by 3 bases, with 8 bases between them. The CDR3 runs to 13 residues. CDR1 is SGHRS, CDR2 YFSETQ, per germline. Unique molecular identifiers were used in preparing the TCRbeta library. TCRdb reanalysed the PCR reads using MiXCR and keeps one entry per CDR3 protein. The top ten clones hold approximately 39% of a sample with almost 600,000 distinct CDR3 sequences, more than 20% of them seen once. This clonotype turned up a few times. The target antigen is unknown. The V and J genes are TRBV5-1 and TRBJ1-2; tentatively, D is TRBD1 (5 bases). The source material was PBMCs, sampled before TCRalphabeta/CD19-depleted stem cell transplant. The TCR originated in a boy under three years old with Wiskott-Aldrich syndrome, due to receive a stem cell transplant. The DNA for the CDR3 is TGCGCCAGCAGCTTAACCAGGGACTATGGCTACACCTTC. Protein: CASSLTRDYGYTF. Full variable domain (rest looked up from reference TRBV5-1 and TRBJ1-2): KAGVTQTPRYLIKTRGQQVTLSCSPISGHRSVSWYQQTPGQGLQFLFEYFSETQRNKGNFPGRFSGRQFSNSRSEMNVSTLELGDSALYLCASSLTRDYGYTFGSGTRLTVV.